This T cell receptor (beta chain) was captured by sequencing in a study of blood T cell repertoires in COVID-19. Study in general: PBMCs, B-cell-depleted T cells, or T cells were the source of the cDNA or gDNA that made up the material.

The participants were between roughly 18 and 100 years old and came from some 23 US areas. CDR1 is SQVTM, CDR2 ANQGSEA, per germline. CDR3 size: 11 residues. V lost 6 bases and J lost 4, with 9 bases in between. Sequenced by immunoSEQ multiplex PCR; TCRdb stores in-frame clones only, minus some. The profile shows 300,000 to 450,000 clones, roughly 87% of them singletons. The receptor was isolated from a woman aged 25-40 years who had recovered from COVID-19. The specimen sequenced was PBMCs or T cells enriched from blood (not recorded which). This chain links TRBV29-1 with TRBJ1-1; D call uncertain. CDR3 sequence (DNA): TGCAGCGTCTCACGCAGCACTGAAGCTTTCTTT. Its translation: CSVSRSTEAFF.